These 21 T cell receptor beta chains came from one sample sequenced in a study of T-cell memory formation after mild COVID-19. TCRdb analysed the 5' RACE reads with MiXCR anew, one entry per CDR3 protein. This table holds a few hundred thousand distinct CDR3 sequences, 25% to 30% found once. Sequenced sample: PBMCs or a T cell subset sorted from them (not recorded which). The receptors originated from an adult woman who had mild COVID-19 (a few samples of this study predate the infection). Cell type and time point are not known.

J is TRBJ2-5 and V is TRBV7-2, with a possible D match to TRBD1 (5 bases). This CDR3 comprises 14 residues. Germline V CDR1 and CDR2: SGHTA, FQGNSA. With 0 bases removed from V and 4 bases from J, the gap between germline ends came to 9 bases. Written as DNA, the CDR3 is TGTGCCAGCAGCTTAGCGCTAGACAGAGAGACCCAGTACTTC. Protein: CASSLALDRETQYF.

CDR3 region: CASSLSGETEAFF. The CDR3 coding sequence is TGTGCCAGCAGTTTATCGGGGGAAACTGAAGCTTTCTTT. V and J are TRBV12-3 or TRBV12-4 and TRBJ1-1, with D possibly TRBD1 on 5 matching bases. With 2 bases removed from V and 5 bases from J, the gap between germline ends came to 9 bases. The CDR3 sequence is 13 residues long.

This clonotype was seen a few times. V is TRBV6-1 and J is TRBJ1-5; D is possibly TRBD1 (5 bases). The CDR3 sequence is 16 residues long. The germline gives CDR1 MNHNS, CDR2 SASEGT. V was shortened by 6 bases and J by 4 bases, with 19 bases between the two germline ends. The CDR3 region is CASRETATSRNQPQHF. The CDR3 nucleotides read TGTGCCAGCAGGGAGACAGCCACCTCGAGGAATCAGCCCCAGCATTTT.

The V gene is TRBV2, the J gene TRBJ2-2; 7 nucleotides agree with TRBD2. CDR3 length: 16 residues. V lost 5 bases, J lost 4 bases, and 10 bases stayed unmatched. Germline V gene data show CDR1 as SNHLY and CDR2 as FYNNEI. In DNA form, the CDR3 reads TGTGCCAGCAGTTCTAAAGGGAGGGTTAGCACCGGGGAGCTGTTTTTT. Its translation is CASSSKGRVSTGELFF.

A few counts support this clonotype. This chain connects TRBV29-1 to TRBJ2-7; 7 nucleotides align to TRBD1. CDR1 SQVTM and CDR2 ANQGSEA come from the germline V gene. This CDR3 contains 13 residues. With 7 bases clipped from V and 4 bases from J, the junction kept 10 bases outside the gene matches. The CDR3 here is CSARTGEMYEQYF. The CDR3 DNA reads TGCAGCGCCAGGACAGGTGAAATGTACGAGCAGTACTTC.

This clonotype has only one observation. The chain couples TRBV25-1 to TRBJ2-1; D is tentatively TRBD1 or TRBD2 (5 bases each). Trimming removed 6 bases from V and 2 bases from J, with 11 bases in between. The V gene's germline CDR1 is MGHDK and CDR2 SYGVNS. This CDR3 is 14 amino acids long. CDR3 amino acids: CASSFEGTYNEQFF. The CDR3 region has the DNA TGTGCCAGCAGCTTTGAGGGGACCTACAATGAGCAGTTCTTC.

The rearrangement links TRBV2 to TRBJ2-1, with D uncertain. Deletions cut 7 bases from V and 10 bases from J, with 14 bases between. This CDR3 spans 12 amino acids. Germline assignment: CDR1 SNHLY and CDR2 FYNNEI. CDR3 DNA: TGTGCCAGCACCCTCGAAAGATTCGAGCAGTTCTTC. Translated, it gives CASTLERFEQFF.

This clonotype was detected a few times. The J gene is TRBJ2-7, the V gene TRBV29-1, with D unresolved. Trimming cost V 7 bases and J 5 bases, with 12 bases left between them. CDR3 size: 11 residues. CDR1 is SQVTM and CDR2 is ANQGSEA in the germline V gene. The CDR3 is CSGSWLDEQYF. DNA for the CDR3: TGCAGCGGTTCTTGGCTAGACGAGCAGTACTTC.

This clonotype has more than one count but fewer than ten. V and J are TRBV19 and TRBJ2-2, with a possible D match to TRBD2 (5 bases). Between the trimmed V and J ends, which lost 3 bases and 4 bases, there was a span of 15 bases. This CDR3 comprises 16 residues. Germline V gene lookup returns CDR1 LNHDA and CDR2 SQIVND (reference sequence). The CDR3 spells CASSIRVGVGTGELFF. CDR3 nucleotides: TGTGCCAGTAGTATCCGTGTCGGGGTCGGCACCGGGGAGCTGTTTTTT.

In this sample, this clonotype turned up a few times. The J gene is TRBJ1-1, the V gene TRBV24-1, with D uncertain. V was shortened by 4 bases and J by 3 bases, with 8 bases between the two germline ends. The CDR3 sequence is 13 residues long. Germline V gene data show CDR1 as KGHDR and CDR2 as SFDVKD. CDR3 in DNA: TGTGCCACCAGTGACACCAGTTACACTGAAGCTTTCTTT. Its protein product is CATSDTSYTEAFF.

This clonotype was counted a few times. The chain recombines TRBV4-1 with TRBJ1-5; 7 bases are a match to TRBD1. V shed 5 bases and J 7 bases; nucleotides not matched to a gene: 11. Germline values: CDR1 MGHRA, CDR2 YSYEKL. The CDR3 extends over 15 amino acids. CDR3: CASSVIQGIGQPQHF. CDR3 nucleotides: TGCGCCAGCAGCGTAATACAGGGGATCGGCCAGCCCCAGCATTTT.

V is TRBV4-1 and J is TRBJ2-1; weak D call: TRBD1 (6 bases). This CDR3 is 16 amino acids long. Trimming took off 1 base at V and 2 bases at J, with 12 bases between the two ends. Germline assignment: CDR1 MGHRA and CDR2 YSYEKL. The CDR3, as DNA: TGCGCCAGCAGCCAAGCTACGGCAGGGGCCTACAATGAGCAGTTCTTC. It specifies CASSQATAGAYNEQFF.

The V and J genes are TRBV5-6 and TRBJ2-5, with 7 positions matching TRBD2. The ends lost 4 bases at V and 4 bases at J; junction bases unmatched: 13. The CDR3 totals 16 residues. From germline, CDR1 is SGHDT and CDR2 YYEEEE. This CDR3 is CASSRRAARERETQYF. In DNA, the CDR3 is TGTGCCAGCAGCCGCCGGGCCGCGCGGGAGAGAGAGACCCAGTACTTC. The full variable domain, completed using reference TRBV5-6 and TRBJ2-5, is DAGVTQSPTHLIKTRGQQVTLRCSPKSGHDTVSWYQQALGQGPQFIFQYYEEEERQRGNFPDRFSGHQFPNYSSELNVNALLLGDSALYLCASSRRAARERETQYFGPGTRLLVL.

This sequence joins TRBV7-2 and TRBJ1-1, with unresolved D. Trimming removed 1 base at V and 6 bases at J, with 9 bases between. This CDR3 spans 13 amino acids. Looked up from germline, CDR1 is SGHTA and CDR2 is FQGNSA. The DNA of the CDR3 is TGTGCCAGCAGCTTAGTGCGTGGCGCTGAAGCTTTCTTT. Its protein product is CASSLVRGAEAFF.

There are many counts of this clonotype. V and J are TRBV7-8 and TRBJ2-7, with 7 bases fitting TRBD2. The V and J ends lost 7 bases and 2 bases, in that order; junction bases with no gene match: 8. The CDR3 is 14 amino acids. CDR1 SGHVS and CDR2 FQNEAQ come from the germline V gene. In nucleotides, the CDR3 is TGTGCCAGCACGCCTCTAGCGGTAGCCTACGAGCAGTACTTC. Protein: CASTPLAVAYEQYF.

The chain employs TRBV4-1 and TRBJ2-3, with 10 bases matching TRBD2. Germline CDR1 and CDR2: MGHRA and YSYEKL. The CDR3 is 16 amino acids. The trim removed 2 bases at V and 6 bases at J, leaving 8 bases unmatched. CDR3 coding DNA: TGCGCCAGCAGCCAACCGAAGCGGGGGGGCATGGATACGCAGTATTTT. It encodes CASSQPKRGGMDTQYF.

This clonotype was found a few times. The V call is TRBV7-2, the J call TRBJ2-1; 11 positions agree with TRBD2. The CDR3 consists of 15 residues. Germline lookup yields CDR1 SGHTA and CDR2 FQGNSA. V shed 3 bases and J 3 bases; nucleotides not matched to a gene: 1. The CDR3 DNA sequence: TGTGCCAGCAGCTTCGGGACTAGCGGCTACAATGAGCAGTTCTTC. Its protein is CASSFGTSGYNEQFF.

This clonotype was counted between two and nine times. The V and J genes are TRBV10-3 and TRBJ2-7, with TRBD1 matching over 7 bases. Per the germline V gene, CDR1 is ENHRY and CDR2 is SYGVKD. This CDR3 has 13 residues. V lost 5 bases and J lost 0; bases outside the gene matches: 1. This CDR3 is CAISRDSSYEQYF. CDR3 sequence (DNA): TGTGCCATCAGTAGGGACAGCTCCTACGAGCAGTACTTC.

The gene calls are TRBV21-1 and TRBJ2-4; the D call of TRBD2 is as the table states it, not checked on the DNA. TRBV21-1 is an annotated pseudogene. This CDR3 is built from 9 residues. The CDR3 nucleotides read TGTGCCAGCCCTACTAGTATGTACTTC. Translated: CASPTSMYF.

The chain recombines TRBV7-9 with TRBJ2-1; 9 bases match TRBD2. With V trimmed by 4 bases and J by 3 bases, 4 bases remained unmatched. This CDR3 has 15 amino acids. Germline V gene lookup returns CDR1 SEHNR and CDR2 FQNEAQ (reference sequence). As DNA, the CDR3 is TGTGCCAGCAGCTCGCCTAGCGGGGTCTACAATGAGCAGTTCTTC. This encodes CASSSPSGVYNEQFF.

A few counts support this clonotype. This sequence joins TRBV7-6 and TRBJ2-5; D is perhaps TRBD1 (5 bases). Germline CDR1 reads SGHVS; CDR2 reads FNYEAQ. V was cut by 10 bases and J by 4 bases, with 19 bases left in between. The CDR3 is 14 amino acids. CDR3 amino acids: CATAFGQGPETQYF. CDR3 nucleotides: TGTGCCACCGCCTTTGGGCAGGGTCCAGAGACCCAGTACTTC.